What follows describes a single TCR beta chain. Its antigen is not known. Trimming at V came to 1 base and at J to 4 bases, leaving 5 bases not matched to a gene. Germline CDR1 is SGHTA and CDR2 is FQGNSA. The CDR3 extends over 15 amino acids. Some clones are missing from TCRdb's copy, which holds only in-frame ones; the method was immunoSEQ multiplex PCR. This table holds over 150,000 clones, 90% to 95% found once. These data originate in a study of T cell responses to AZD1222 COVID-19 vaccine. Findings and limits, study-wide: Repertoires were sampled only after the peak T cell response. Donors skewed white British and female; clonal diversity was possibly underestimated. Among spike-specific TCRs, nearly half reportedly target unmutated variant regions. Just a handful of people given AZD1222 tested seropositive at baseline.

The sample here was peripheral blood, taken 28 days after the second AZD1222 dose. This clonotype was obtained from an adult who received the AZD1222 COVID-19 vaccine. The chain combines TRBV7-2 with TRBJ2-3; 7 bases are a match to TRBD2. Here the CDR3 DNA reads TGTGCCAGCAGCTTAGATACCAGCGGGGCAGATACGCAGTATTTT. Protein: CASSLDTSGADTQYF. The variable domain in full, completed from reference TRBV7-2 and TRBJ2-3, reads GAGVSQSPSNKVTEKGKDVELRCDPISGHTALYWYRQSLGQGLEFLIYFQGNSAPDKSGLPSDRFSAERTGGSVSTLTIQRTQQEDSAVYLCASSLDTSGADTQYFGPGTRLTVL.